The 14 T cell receptor beta chains given below trace back to one sample, sequenced in a study of T cell responses to AZD1222 COVID-19 vaccine. Produced via immunoSEQ multiplex PCR; TCRdb's table is partial and in-frame only. The data hold over 100,000 clones, with roughly 80% observed a single time. Source: peripheral blood, taken on day 0 of AZD1222 vaccination. Receptor source: an adult in good health.

The chain carries TRBV4-1 and TRBJ1-1; D not certain. Germline V lookup: CDR1 MGHRA, CDR2 YSYEKL. V was clipped by 8 bases and J by 3 bases, with 13 bases between them. The CDR3 runs 13 residues. The CDR3 DNA is TGCGCCAGCGGACGACACGCAGACACTGAAGCTTTCTTT. It specifies CASGRHADTEAFF.

This clone has just a few counts. V gene TRBV14 combines with J gene TRBJ2-5, with 8 nucleotides matching TRBD2. CDR1 SGHDN and CDR2 FVKESK come from the germline V gene. The CDR3 is 11 residues long. The ends lost 9 bases at V and 6 bases at J; junction bases unmatched: 3. CDR3 sequence: CASSGMKTQYF. DNA for the CDR3: TGTGCCAGTAGCGGGATGAAGACCCAGTACTTC.

This chain uses TRBV3-1 (or the pseudogene TRBV3-2) with TRBJ2-7; D is ambiguous. Germline CDR1 reads LGHDT; CDR2 reads YNNKEL (reference sequence). The CDR3 extends over 14 amino acids. The germline V and J ends were trimmed by 1 base and 3 bases, with 10 bases remaining between them. CDR3 sequence: CASSQGEQLYEQYF. The CDR3 DNA reads TGTGCCAGCAGCCAAGGGGAACAGCTCTACGAGCAGTACTTC.

This rearrangement joins TRBV3-1 (or the pseudogene TRBV3-2) to TRBJ1-5, with D tentatively TRBD1 (5 bases). This CDR3 contains 17 residues. V shed 7 bases and J shed 0 bases, with 19 bases lying between them. Germline values: CDR1 LGHDT, CDR2 YNNKEL (reference sequence). Here the CDR3 reads CASNPPQDPYSNQPQHF. CDR3 bases: TGTGCCAGCAACCCCCCACAGGACCCGTATAGCAATCAGCCCCAGCATTTT.

The chain has TRBV6-5 and TRBJ2-7; the match to TRBD1 covers 11 bases. This CDR3 is 15 amino acids long. Germline loops: CDR1 MNHEY, CDR2 SVGAGI. Losses at the gene ends were 6 bases for V and 3 bases for J; bases not matched to a gene: 7. This CDR3 is CASSRGTGGNYEQYF. The CDR3 DNA reads TGTGCCAGCAGCCGCGGGACAGGGGGTAACTACGAGCAGTACTTC.

V gene TRBV19 combines with J gene TRBJ2-5, with no clear D. V shed 6 bases and J shed 5 bases, with 19 bases lying between them. Per the germline V gene, CDR1 is LNHDA and CDR2 is SQIVND (reference sequence). The CDR3 is made up of 15 amino acids. The CDR3 sequence: CASSPQDQLLETQYF. In DNA form, the CDR3 reads TGTGCCAGTAGCCCTCAGGACCAACTCTTGGAGACCCAGTACTTC.

This clone was seen more than once but under ten times. CDR3 nucleotide sequence: TGTGCCAGCAGCTCGATAAAGACGAGACAGGGGGAAGAGGGCTACACCTTC. It translates to CASSSIKTRQGEEGYTF. The chain couples TRBV11-2 to TRBJ1-2, with 9 bases lining up with TRBD1. V gave up 4 bases and J gave up 8 bases; unmatched junction bases: 17. The CDR3 is made up of 17 amino acids. The germline CDR1 and CDR2 sequences are SGHAT and FQNNGV.

The V call is TRBV5-1, the J call TRBJ2-5; 7 positions agree with TRBD1. Trimming at V came to 7 bases and at J to 3 bases, leaving 6 bases not matched to a gene. CDR1 and CDR2 (germline): SGHRS, YFSETQ. This CDR3 comprises 13 residues. As DNA, the CDR3 is TGCGCCAGCTCCGAAACAGGGGAAGAGACCCAGTACTTC. This sequence encodes CASSETGEETQYF. The full variable domain, in which reference TRBV5-1 and TRBJ2-5 provide the parts outside the CDR3, is KAGVTQTPRYLIKTRGQQVTLSCSPISGHRSVSWYQQTPGQGLQFLFEYFSETQRNKGNFPGRFSGRQFSNSRSEMNVSTLELGDSALYLCASSETGEETQYFGPGTRLLVL.

The genes are TRBV7-8 and TRBJ1-3; TRBD1 aligns across 7 bases. Trimming removed 4 bases from V and 4 bases from J; junction bases left unmatched: 7. The CDR3 spans 15 residues. The germline V gene has CDR1 SGHVS and CDR2 FQNEAQ. CDR3 in amino acids: CASSSHQGGGNTIYF. The CDR3 DNA reads as TGTGCCAGCAGCTCCCATCAGGGGGGGGGAAACACCATATATTTT.

The chain joins TRBV6-6 to TRBJ2-4; possible D gene TRBD1, 6 bases. CDR1 MNHNY and CDR2 SVGAGI come from the germline V gene (reference sequence). The CDR3 runs to 19 residues. Trimming cost V 5 bases and J 0 bases, with 23 bases left between them. CDR3 DNA sequence: TGTGCCAGCAGTCGAGAAACACAGGGACCCGGGGTAGCCAAAAACATTCAGTACTTC. It yields the protein CASSRETQGPGVAKNIQYF.

This clone was counted only a few times. J is TRBJ1-4 and V is TRBV3-1 (or the pseudogene TRBV3-2), with D perhaps matching TRBD1 (6 bases). CDR1 is LGHDT and CDR2 is YNNKEL in the germline V gene (reference sequence). The ends were cut back, 0 bases at V and 7 bases at J, with 12 bases in the middle. The CDR3 contains 15 residues. CDR3: CASSQDYRAGEKLFF. The CDR3 bases are TGTGCCAGCAGCCAAGATTACAGGGCGGGTGAAAAACTGTTTTTT.

The V gene is TRBV5-6, the J gene TRBJ2-3, with TRBD2 matching 10 bases. Germline V gene lookup returns CDR1 SGHDT and CDR2 YYEEEE. V trimming: 5 bases; J trimming: 4 bases; junction bases outside the gene matches: 1. The CDR3 covers 13 residues. The CDR3 protein is CASRLAGSDTQYF. The DNA for the CDR3 is TGTGCCAGCAGACTAGCGGGGTCAGATACGCAGTATTTT.

This rearrangement joins TRBV27 to TRBJ1-2; D is unclear. This CDR3 has 13 amino acids. Germline assignment: CDR1 MNHEY and CDR2 SMNVEV (reference sequence). Trimming cost V 6 bases and J 8 bases, with 16 bases left between them. In DNA, the CDR3 is TGTGCCAGCAGCTATAAGGGTGTCTACGGCTACACCTTC. Its protein is CASSYKGVYGYTF.

In its sample, this clone was seen once. The rearrangement joins TRBV29-1 to TRBJ1-3; no clear D. Trimming removed 7 bases from V and 0 bases from J, with 13 bases in between. The CDR3 spans 14 residues. Germline V gene data show CDR1 as SQVTM and CDR2 as ANQGSEA. The CDR3 nucleotides read TGCAGCGCGACGAACAGAACCTCTGGAAACACCATATATTTT. Encoded protein: CSATNRTSGNTIYF.